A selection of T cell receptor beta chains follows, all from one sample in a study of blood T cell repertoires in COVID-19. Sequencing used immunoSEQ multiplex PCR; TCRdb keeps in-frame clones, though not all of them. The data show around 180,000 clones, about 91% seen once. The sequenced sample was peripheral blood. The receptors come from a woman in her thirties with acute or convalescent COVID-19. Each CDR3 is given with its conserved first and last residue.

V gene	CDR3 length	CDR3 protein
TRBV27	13	CASSSGGPYEQYF
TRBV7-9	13	CASERENDNEQFF
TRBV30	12	CASERSYNEQFF
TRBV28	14	CASSPAQGAKTQYF
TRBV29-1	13	CSTRGSSTDTQYF
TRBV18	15	CASSTGTAHNQPQHF
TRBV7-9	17	CASSSGGTVGYNSPLHF
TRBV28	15	CASSFYTSVHNEQFF
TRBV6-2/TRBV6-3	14	CASGPEGGRETQYF
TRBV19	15	CASSRTGSGNQPQHF
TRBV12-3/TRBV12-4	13	CASSLQDRGLAFF
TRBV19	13	CASSRQINQPQHF